The 32 T cell receptor beta chains reported below all come from one sample, sequenced in a study of Ad26.COV2.S vaccination and SARS-CoV-2 variants. The treatment was: over 15 received Ad26.COV2.S at low or high dose, single or two shots; roughly 5 received placebo; per-sample allocation not given. Day 63 following the first vaccine or placebo injection was when the samples were taken. The repertoire was sequenced with immunoSEQ multiplex PCR; TCRdb's copy has only in-frame clones and lacks some. The sample carries about 400,000 clones, around 89% recorded once. Sample: peripheral blood, taken in a trial of Ad26.COV2.S vaccine versus placebo. These receptors all stem from a person between 18 and 59 years old who received the Ad26.COV2.S COVID-19 vaccine or a placebo.

This clone was recorded once. This sequence joins TRBV28 and TRBJ2-1; TRBD2 aligns across 9 bases. The trim removed 7 bases at V and 5 bases at J, leaving 9 bases unmatched. The germline gives CDR1 MDHEN, CDR2 SYDVKM. The CDR3 loop spans 15 amino acids. Written as DNA, the CDR3 is TGTGCCAGCAACCCGGCTAGCGGGATCGACAATGAGCAGTTCTTC. This gives the protein CASNPASGIDNEQFF.

The V call is TRBV28, the J call TRBJ2-3; tentative D call: TRBD2 (6 bases). Germline V CDR1 and CDR2: MDHEN, SYDVKM. Trimming took 3 bases from V and 0 from J, leaving 10 bases between them. The CDR3 runs to 15 residues. In nucleotides, the CDR3 is TGTGCCAGCAGTTTGAGCGGGCCTAGCACAGATACGCAGTATTTT. It encodes CASSLSGPSTDTQYF.

This chain joins TRBV30 and TRBJ1-2; 7 bases line up with TRBD1. This CDR3 comprises 13 residues. J was trimmed by 3 bases and V by 8 bases; bases with no gene match: 9. Germline V CDR1 and CDR2: GTSNPN, SVGIG (reference sequence). The CDR3 DNA is TGTGCCCGCCGACAGGGCCTAGACTATGGCTACACCTTC. Its protein product is CARRQGLDYGYTF.

The chain couples TRBV3-1 (or the pseudogene TRBV3-2) to TRBJ1-6; D not certain. This CDR3 has 12 residues. Germline lookup yields CDR1 LGHDT and CDR2 YNNKEL (reference sequence). V lost 0 bases, J lost 14 bases, and 8 bases lay in between. The CDR3 region is CASSQEKGSLHF. DNA of the CDR3: TGTGCCAGCAGCCAAGAAAAGGGATCCCTCCACTTT.

The chain couples TRBV11-3 to TRBJ2-1; 11 positions agree with TRBD1. The CDR3 covers 15 residues. Per the germline V gene, CDR1 is SGHNT and CDR2 is YENEEA. The ends lost 5 bases at V and 8 bases at J; junction bases unmatched: 8. Here the CDR3 DNA reads TGTGCCAGCAGCCGGGGACAGGGGGGTAGGGATGAGCAGTTCTTC. It yields the protein CASSRGQGGRDEQFF.

This chain uses TRBV7-2 with TRBJ2-2, with TRBD2 matching over 9 bases. Trimming took 1 base from V and 1 from J; bases not matched to a gene: 1. The CDR3 has 16 residues. Germline V gene lookup returns CDR1 SGHTA and CDR2 FQGNSA. CDR3 amino acids: CASSLGLAENTGELFF. The DNA for the CDR3 is TGTGCCAGCAGCTTAGGACTAGCGGAGAACACCGGGGAGCTGTTTTTT.

This chain links TRBV28 with TRBJ1-2; D ambiguous. The CDR3 contains 16 residues. V gave up 4 bases and J gave up 1 base, with 16 bases separating them. CDR1 is MDHEN and CDR2 is SYDVKM in the germline V gene. CDR3 DNA: TGTGCCAGCAGTTCCACTATGGGGTGGGGTAACTATGGCTACACCTTC. It specifies CASSSTMGWGNYGYTF.

This clone came up a few times. V is TRBV6-5 and J is TRBJ1-6; weak D call: TRBD1 (5 bases). Trimming pared 8 bases from V and 5 bases from J, leaving 13 bases between. The CDR3 contains 14 residues. In germline, CDR1 is MNHEY, CDR2 SVGAGI. This CDR3 is CASRQGPNNSPLHF. The CDR3 DNA reads TGTGCCAGCCGTCAGGGACCAAATAATTCACCCCTCCACTTT.

The genes are TRBV7-3 and TRBJ2-1; D is perhaps TRBD2 (6 bases). V lost 4 bases and J 9 bases, leaving 19 bases between the germline ends. Per germline, CDR1 SGHTA and CDR2 FQGTGA. The CDR3 runs 15 residues. The CDR3 protein is CASSSTPGVRGEQFF. For the CDR3, the DNA is TGTGCCAGCAGCTCGACTCCGGGAGTACGGGGTGAGCAGTTCTTC.

The J gene is TRBJ1-1, the V gene TRBV5-8, with TRBD1 matching 9 bases. Per the germline V gene, CDR1 is SGHTS and CDR2 is YDEGEE. Unmatched junction bases numbered 8, after V lost 4 bases and J lost 7 bases. CDR3 length equals 14 residues. The CDR3 here is CASSVRDREDEAFF. CDR3 in DNA: TGTGCCAGCAGCGTCCGGGACAGGGAGGATGAAGCTTTCTTT.

The J gene is TRBJ2-5, the V gene TRBV5-1; 12 nucleotides line up with TRBD2. CDR3 size: 15 residues. Germline CDR1 and CDR2: SGHRS and YFSETQ. Trimming cost V 4 bases and J 3 bases; bases outside gene matches: 4. The CDR3 region is CASSSLAGGEETQYF. The CDR3, as DNA: TGCGCCAGCAGCAGCCTAGCGGGAGGGGAAGAGACCCAGTACTTC.

This chain connects TRBV5-1 to TRBJ2-5, with TRBD1 identical over 8 bases. The CDR3 sequence is 12 residues long. CDR1 and CDR2 from the germline V gene are SGHRS and YFSETQ. Unmatched junction bases numbered 1, after V lost 4 bases and J lost 5 bases. CDR3 nucleotide sequence: TGCGCCAGCAGCAACAGGGGGGAGACCCAGTACTTC. Protein: CASSNRGETQYF.

The gene calls are TRBV19 and TRBJ1-5, with a possible D match to TRBD1 (6 bases). From germline, CDR1 is LNHDA and CDR2 SQIVND (reference sequence). Trimming pared 11 bases from V and 6 bases from J, leaving 20 bases between. The CDR3 is 14 residues long. The CDR3 DNA reads as TGTGCCCTAGTATCAGGGGACAAAACTCAGCCCCAGCATTTT. Translation: CALVSGDKTQPQHF.

The chain is built from TRBV5-1 and TRBJ2-3; 10 nucleotides align to TRBD1. CDR1 SGHRS and CDR2 YFSETQ come from the germline V gene. The V segment lost 4 bases and the J segment 0 bases; nucleotides outside the gene matches: 11. The CDR3 is 18 residues long. Here the CDR3 DNA reads TGCGCCAGCAGCGCCCATGGCCCGGACAGGGGGAGCACAGATACGCAGTATTTT. It is translated as CASSAHGPDRGSTDTQYF.

The rearrangement links TRBV28 to TRBJ2-3; D possibly corresponds to TRBD2 (6 bases). CDR3 length: 18 residues. CDR1 and CDR2 (germline): MDHEN, SYDVKM. Trimming took 4 bases from V and 0 from J, leaving 20 bases between them. CDR3 bases: TGTGCCAGCAGTTCCCCGGGGGTAGCGGAAGTTAGCACAGATACGCAGTATTTT. Amino acid sequence: CASSSPGVAEVSTDTQYF.

The V gene is TRBV5-1, the J gene TRBJ2-3; 11 bases match TRBD2. The CDR3 sequence is 16 residues long. V lost 4 bases and J lost 5; bases outside the gene matches: 9. Looked up from germline, CDR1 is SGHRS and CDR2 is YFSETQ. The CDR3 DNA sequence: TGCGCCAGCAGCCAAACTACTAGCGGGAGAATAGATACGCAGTATTTT. It yields the protein CASSQTTSGRIDTQYF.

The V gene is TRBV2, the J gene TRBJ2-5; 12 bases are a match to TRBD2. CDR3 size: 16 residues. The V and J ends lost 10 bases and 2 bases, in that order; junction bases with no gene match: 11. Germline CDR1 and CDR2: SNHLY and FYNNEI. The CDR3 sequence: CATTGTSGSVQETQYF. The CDR3 DNA follows: TGTGCCACGACCGGGACTAGCGGGTCTGTACAAGAGACCCAGTACTTC.

The rearrangement uses TRBV19 and TRBJ2-6, with D perhaps given as TRBD1 or TRBD2 (5 bases each). Germline CDR1 LNHDA, CDR2 SQIVND (reference sequence). The CDR3 has 18 residues. Deletions cut 6 bases from V and 0 bases from J, with 18 bases between. The CDR3 loop reads CASSPRGRQSSGANVLTF. The CDR3 region has the DNA TGTGCCAGTAGCCCGAGGGGAAGACAGTCCTCTGGGGCCAACGTCCTGACTTTC.

The V and J genes are TRBV3-1 (or the pseudogene TRBV3-2) and TRBJ2-3; 13 bases map to TRBD2. CDR1 is LGHDT, CDR2 YNNKEL, per germline (reference sequence). This CDR3 spans 16 amino acids. Trimming took 5 bases from V and 6 from J; bases not matched to a gene: 8. The CDR3, as DNA: TGTGCCAGCAGCTACCGACTAGCGGGAGGTGGGGATACGCAGTATTTT. Translated: CASSYRLAGGGDTQYF.

The rearrangement links TRBV4-1 to TRBJ2-7, with 9 bases that match TRBD2. With 0 bases clipped from V and 3 bases from J, the junction kept 6 bases outside the gene matches. Germline V gene data show CDR1 as MGHRA and CDR2 as YSYEKL. This CDR3 spans 16 amino acids. CDR3: CASSQDRAGGIYEQYF. CDR3 DNA sequence: TGCGCCAGCAGCCAAGATAGGGCGGGAGGGATCTACGAGCAGTACTTC.

This clone was seen once. This chain links TRBV2 with TRBJ2-7; TRBD2 might be the D (6 bases). Germline V gene sequence: CDR1 SNHLY, CDR2 FYNNEI. This CDR3 is built from 12 residues. The V end lost 4 bases, the J end lost 6 bases, and 10 bases lay between the germline ends. This CDR3 is CASSVEEGEQYF. DNA of the CDR3: TGTGCCAGCAGTGTGGAGGAGGGCGAGCAGTACTTC.

This rearrangement joins TRBV28 to TRBJ1-1; TRBD1 might be the D (6 bases). The V end was cut by 3 bases, the J end by 5 bases, with 13 bases between. Germline assignment: CDR1 MDHEN and CDR2 SYDVKM. The CDR3 runs 14 residues. The CDR3 sequence: CASSLFRGGTEAFF. CDR3 sequence (DNA): TGTGCCAGCAGTTTGTTCAGGGGAGGGACTGAAGCTTTCTTT.

This chain links TRBV4-1 with TRBJ2-3; D possibly uses TRBD1 or TRBD2 (5 bases each). Trimming shortened V by 3 bases and J by 9 bases, and 13 bases separated the two germline ends. CDR1 and CDR2 (germline): MGHRA, YSYEKL. There are 13 residues in the CDR3. Written as DNA, the CDR3 is TGCGCCAGCAGCCATGGGGACGGCGAAACGCAGTATTTT. This encodes CASSHGDGETQYF.

The chain has TRBV28 and TRBJ2-7; 8 bases line up with TRBD1. V dropped 8 bases and J dropped 12; count of bases not matched to a gene: 18. The CDR3 is 14 amino acids. Germline-derived CDR1 and CDR2 are MDHEN and SYDVKM. DNA for the CDR3: TGTGCCAGCTGTAGGGGAGGACAGGGCGCATCGGGGTACTTC. Translated, it gives CASCRGGQGASGYF.

The J gene is TRBJ2-7, the V gene TRBV4-1, with 8 bases fitting TRBD2. Germline V gene sequence: CDR1 MGHRA, CDR2 YSYEKL. The CDR3 spans 15 residues. V lost 1 base, J lost 2 bases, and 4 bases stayed unmatched. The CDR3 sequence is CASSQGLAGPYEQYF. DNA of the CDR3: TGCGCCAGCAGCCAAGGGTTAGCGGGACCCTACGAGCAGTACTTC.

The V call is TRBV13, the J call TRBJ2-3, with 10 bases aligning to TRBD2. J gave up 4 bases and V 2 bases, and 3 bases lay outside the gene matches. The CDR3 has 15 residues. In germline, CDR1 is PRHDT, CDR2 FYEKMQ (reference sequence). The CDR3: CASSLRLAGSDTQYF. The CDR3 DNA reads as TGTGCCAGCAGCTTAAGACTAGCGGGTTCAGATACGCAGTATTTT.

The rearrangement joins TRBV5-1 to TRBJ2-1; D remains ambiguous. The CDR3 has 15 residues. CDR1 and CDR2 (germline): SGHRS, YFSETQ. With 1 base removed from V and 8 bases from J, the gap between germline ends came to 16 bases. This chain's CDR3 is CASSLQFGSRDEQFF. CDR3 DNA: TGCGCCAGCAGCTTGCAGTTCGGTTCGCGCGATGAGCAGTTCTTC.

Here the CDR3 DNA reads TGTGCCAGCAGTTATAGCGCGTGGGATGGCTACACCTTC. Translation: CASSYSAWDGYTF. The V and J genes are TRBV6-5 and TRBJ1-2; D gene uncertain. The CDR3 is made up of 13 amino acids. Trimming pared 3 bases from V and 6 bases from J, leaving 11 bases between. In germline, CDR1 is MNHEY, CDR2 SVGAGI.

The table lists this clone with a count of one. The V and J genes are TRBV5-8 and TRBJ1-2; D gene uncertain. Germline V gene sequence: CDR1 SGHTS, CDR2 YDEGEE. The length of the CDR3 is 14 residues. Deletions cut 5 bases from V and 5 bases from J, with 16 bases between. As DNA, the CDR3 is TGTGCCAGCAGTCGCACATCAACAATATATGGCTACACCTTC. This translates into CASSRTSTIYGYTF.

The chain has TRBV6-1 and TRBJ1-4; 7 bases line up with TRBD1. CDR1 and CDR2 (germline): MNHNS, SASEGT. The CDR3 contains 17 residues. J was trimmed by 7 bases and V by 4 bases; bases with no gene match: 15. Here the CDR3 DNA reads TGTGCCAGCAGTGCTCCGCAGGGGGGGCTAAGGGGTGAAAAACTGTTTTTT. Protein sequence: CASSAPQGGLRGEKLFF.

A single count supports this clone. J is TRBJ2-7 and V is TRBV19; 9 bases align to TRBD1. The CDR3 has 13 amino acids. Trimming cost V 6 bases and J 7 bases; bases outside gene matches: 7. The germline gives CDR1 LNHDA, CDR2 SQIVND (reference sequence). In DNA, the CDR3 is TGTGCCAGTAGACCCGGGACAGGGTGGGAGCAGTACTTC. Translating gives CASRPGTGWEQYF.

The V and J genes are TRBV18 and TRBJ1-1; 7 bases fit TRBD1. Germline V lookup: CDR1 KGHSH, CDR2 LQKENI. The V gene end was trimmed by 3 bases and the J gene end by 3 bases; junction bases not matched to a gene: 10. The CDR3 totals 16 residues. The CDR3, as DNA: TGTGCCAGCTCACCCACCTGGAGGGGGCTCGACACTGAAGCTTTCTTT. It specifies CASSPTWRGLDTEAFF. Complete variable domain (other parts from reference TRBV18 and TRBJ1-1): NAGVMQNPRHLVRRRGQEARLRCSPMKGHSHVYWYRQLPEEGLKFMVYLQKENIIDESGMPKERFSAEFPKEGPSILRIQQVVRGDSAAYFCASSPTWRGLDTEAFFGQGTRLTVV.